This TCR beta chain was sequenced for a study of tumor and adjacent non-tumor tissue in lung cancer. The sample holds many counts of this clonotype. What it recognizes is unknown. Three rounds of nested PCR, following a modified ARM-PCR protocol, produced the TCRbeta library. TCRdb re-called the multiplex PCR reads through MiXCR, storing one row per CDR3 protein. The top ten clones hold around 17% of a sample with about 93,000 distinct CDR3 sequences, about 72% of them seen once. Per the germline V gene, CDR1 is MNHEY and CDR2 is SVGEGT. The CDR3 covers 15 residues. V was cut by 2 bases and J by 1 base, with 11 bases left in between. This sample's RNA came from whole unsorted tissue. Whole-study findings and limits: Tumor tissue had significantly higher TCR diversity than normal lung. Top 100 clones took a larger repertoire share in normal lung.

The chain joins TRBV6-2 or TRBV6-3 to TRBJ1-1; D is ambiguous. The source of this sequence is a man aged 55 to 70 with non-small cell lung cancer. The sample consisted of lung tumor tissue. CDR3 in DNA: TGTGCCAGCAGTTACGGCCGGGATTGGAACACTGAAGCTTTCTTT. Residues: CASSYGRDWNTEAFF.